This T cell receptor beta chain was identified in a study of CD8 T cells in Susac syndrome. This CDR3 has 13 amino acids. Trimming took off 5 bases at V and 2 bases at J, with 9 bases between the two ends. Random-hexamer reverse transcription was applied to about 0.45 to 1 ug RNA. Via MiXCR, TCRdb re-called the immunoSEQ multiplex PCR reads, giving one row per CDR3 protein. There are 330,000 or so distinct CDR3 sequences in the sample; around 89% occur only once, and 0.18% lies in the top ten. V is TRBV12-3 or TRBV12-4 and J is TRBJ2-5; D uncertain. Sequenced material: CD8+ T cells from PBMCs. The receptor comes from a human donor with multiple sclerosis. CDR3 sequence reads: CASSLKAQETQYF. In DNA form, the CDR3 reads TGTGCCAGCAGTCTAAAGGCTCAAGAGACCCAGTACTTC.